These T cell receptor beta chains were read from a single sample in a study of blood T cell repertoires in COVID-19. Here immunoSEQ multiplex PCR was the method, and the copy in TCRdb shows in-frame clones only, minus some. Seen here are some 340,000 clones, 80% to 90% observed once, and the top ten hold approximately 5.3%. Input material: PBMCs or T cells enriched from blood (not recorded which). Source of these receptors: a woman aged 25 to 45 who had recovered from COVID-19. The conserved cysteine and the conserved F or W are not part of the CDR3 here. A D gene is named only where the DNA matches it firmly. A clone size is listed for some rows: how often the clone was seen (once, few, many), or a class if it is expanded.

J: TRBJ2-1; D: .; V: TRBV7-7; size: .; length: 15; CDR3: ASSQTTGTSSYNEQF
J: TRBJ2-7; D: .; V: TRBV3-1/TRBV3-2; size: .; length: 12; CDR3: ASSDSGSTYEQY
J: TRBJ2-1; D: TRBD2; V: TRBV5-1; size: .; length: 13; CDR3: ASMMSSGGDNEQF
J: TRBJ1-5; D: .; V: TRBV15; size: .; length: 13; CDR3: ATSRDRGGFQPQH
J: TRBJ1-6; D: .; V: TRBV30; size: .; length: 13; CDR3: AWSVPTRERSPLH
J: TRBJ1-2; D: TRBD1; V: TRBV19; size: .; length: 13; CDR3: ASSIRTGDPYGYT
J: TRBJ1-2; D: TRBD1; V: TRBV5-4; size: .; length: 13; CDR3: ASSPGQGLTGGYT
J: TRBJ1-5; D: .; V: TRBV15; size: .; length: 11; CDR3: ATRRQGNQPQH
J: TRBJ1-5; D: TRBD1; V: TRBV5-5; size: .; length: 13; CDR3: ASSLGQGAYQPQH
J: TRBJ2-4; D: TRBD1; V: TRBV13; size: .; length: 14; CDR3: ASSLGVQGTGKFAY
J: TRBJ1-1; D: .; V: TRBV6-5; size: .; length: 12; CDR3: ASSLYTGSTGAF
J: TRBJ1-2; D: TRBD1; V: TRBV6-5; size: .; length: 12; CDR3: ASRKGQGAYGYT
J: TRBJ1-1; D: TRBD1; V: TRBV3-1/TRBV3-2; size: once; length: 14; CDR3: ASSAEPGQGGTEAF
J: TRBJ2-3; D: TRBD2; V: TRBV28; size: .; length: 18; CDR3: ASSYVPLSGGIGGTDTQY
J: TRBJ2-7; D: TRBD1; V: TRBV5-4; size: .; length: 11; CDR3: ASSLQGSYEQY
J: TRBJ1-2; D: .; V: TRBV19; size: .; length: 10; CDR3: ARPTDPYGYT
J: TRBJ1-6; D: .; V: TRBV6-5; size: .; length: 13; CDR3: ASSRQSSYNSPLH
J: TRBJ1-3; D: TRBD1; V: TRBV11-2; size: .; length: 14; CDR3: ASSLWGDRGGNTIY
J: TRBJ1-3; D: .; V: TRBV27; size: .; length: 12; CDR3: ASSSSRGGNTIY
J: TRBJ1-3; D: .; V: TRBV9; size: .; length: 13; CDR3: ASSAQGVGGNTIY
J: TRBJ1-2; D: .; V: TRBV12-3/TRBV12-4; size: .; length: 11; CDR3: ASSSGNGFGYT
J: TRBJ1-4; D: .; V: TRBV11-2; size: once; length: 13; CDR3: ASSLEGGLRGKLF
J: TRBJ2-7; D: TRBD2; V: TRBV7-2; size: .; length: 14; CDR3: ASSWGTSGVSYEQY
J: TRBJ1-5; D: .; V: TRBV7-9; size: once; length: 11; CDR3: ASSARDNQPQH
J: TRBJ2-7; D: .; V: TRBV21-1; size: once; length: 13; CDR3: ASSRGDRGGHEQY
J: TRBJ1-6; D: .; V: TRBV3-1/TRBV3-2; size: .; length: 14; CDR3: ASSPPCSSYNSPLH
J: TRBJ1-1; D: .; V: TRBV4-2; size: .; length: 13; CDR3: ASSQWGRGNTEAF
J: TRBJ1-6; D: .; V: TRBV19; size: .; length: 15; CDR3: ASSAGPYSSYNSPLH
J: TRBJ2-1; D: .; V: TRBV19; size: .; length: 12; CDR3: ASSITGLAYEQF
J: TRBJ1-2; D: .; V: TRBV2; size: few; length: 13; CDR3: ASSEGRSGVSGYT
J: TRBJ2-7; D: TRBD2; V: TRBV7-7; size: once; length: 13; CDR3: ASSLGAGSHYEQY
J: TRBJ2-1; D: .; V: TRBV21-1; size: .; length: 15; CDR3: ASSKHGGPTKYNEQF
J: TRBJ2-7; D: .; V: TRBV4-2; size: .; length: 11; CDR3: ASSQADSYEQY
J: TRBJ2-5; D: .; V: TRBV5-4; size: .; length: 13; CDR3: ASSFTGQFQETQY
J: TRBJ1-6; D: .; V: TRBV18; size: .; length: 11; CDR3: ASSGGTNSPLH
J: TRBJ1-5; D: TRBD1; V: TRBV6-2/TRBV6-3; size: .; length: 13; CDR3: ASSYAGTGGQPQH
J: TRBJ2-5; D: .; V: TRBV6-5; size: .; length: 11; CDR3: ASSYVGPETQY
J: TRBJ2-7; D: .; V: TRBV28; size: .; length: 12; CDR3: ASSTSDKTYEQY
J: TRBJ2-7; D: TRBD2; V: TRBV7-2; size: .; length: 17; CDR3: ASSLVGLAGGLPLYEQY
J: TRBJ1-5; D: .; V: TRBV7-3; size: .; length: 13; CDR3: ASSLTLRVDQPQH
J: TRBJ2-3; D: .; V: TRBV29-1; size: .; length: 10; CDR3: SVENRPDTQY
J: TRBJ2-7; D: .; V: TRBV27; size: .; length: 11; CDR3: ASSLSYRREQY
J: TRBJ2-7; D: TRBD1; V: TRBV7-6; size: few; length: 13; CDR3: ASSLQGTEFYEQY
J: TRBJ2-2; D: .; V: TRBV10-3; size: .; length: 14; CDR3: ATERGTLVNTGELF
J: TRBJ1-1; D: TRBD1; V: TRBV2; size: once; length: 13; CDR3: ASSLQGWKNTEAF
J: TRBJ1-2; D: .; V: TRBV6-5; size: .; length: 10; CDR3: ASRGPNYGYT
J: TRBJ2-7; D: .; V: TRBV5-1; size: .; length: 13; CDR3: ASSLVGRGNYEQY
J: TRBJ2-7; D: .; V: TRBV11-2; size: .; length: 13; CDR3: ASSLDGGDGYEQY
J: TRBJ2-7; D: TRBD1; V: TRBV15; size: .; length: 11; CDR3: ATSSYRGYEQY
J: TRBJ1-6; D: .; V: TRBV6-1; size: .; length: 11; CDR3: ASSEDLGSPLH